The 9 T cell receptor beta chains below all came from one sample that was sequenced in a study of radiotherapy plus CTLA-4 blockade in lung cancer. Clones were read by immunoSEQ multiplex PCR, and TCRdb kept only the in-frame ones, dropping some. The sample comprises some 64,000 clones, roughly 80% of which are singletons, and 4% to 5.5% rests with the top ten. The source material was peripheral blood, sampled from a patient treated with radiotherapy plus ipilimumab. The receptor source for this set is a human donor with non-small cell lung cancer who had a complete response to radiotherapy plus ipilimumab.

This clone appeared once. The chain has TRBV6-5 and TRBJ2-7; 7 bases line up with TRBD1. Germline values: CDR1 MNHEY, CDR2 SVGAGI. CDR3 size: 13 residues. V shed 8 bases and J 3 bases; nucleotides not matched to a gene: 7. The CDR3: CASSRHRGYEQYV. The CDR3 bases are TGTGCCAGCTCACGGCACAGGGGCTACGAGCAGTACGTC.

This clone was counted between two and nine times. This chain uses TRBV4-3 with TRBJ2-3, with 12 bases aligning to TRBD2. With V trimmed by 0 bases and J by 5 bases, 6 bases remained unmatched. Germline-derived CDR1 and CDR2 are LGHNA and YSLEER. The CDR3 loop spans 17 amino acids. In DNA, the CDR3 is TGCGCCAGCAGCCAAGATAGGGCTAGCGGGAGGGGAGATACGCAGTATTTT. Translation gives CASSQDRASGRGDTQYF.

The chain joins TRBV6-6 to TRBJ2-2; D perhaps matches TRBD1 (6 bases). This CDR3 region has 15 residues. Germline V gene lookup returns CDR1 MNHNY and CDR2 SVGAGI (reference sequence). Trimming left V 5 bases short and J 0 bases short, with 10 bases between. CDR3 DNA sequence: TGTGCCAGCAGTACCCGGACAGCGAACACCGGGGAGCTGTTTTTT. Translation gives CASSTRTANTGELFF.

This sequence joins TRBV29-1 and TRBJ1-2, with D perhaps matching TRBD1 (6 bases). Germline V gene data show CDR1 as SQVTM and CDR2 as ANQGSEA. The V end was cut by 5 bases, the J end by 7 bases, with 11 bases between. The CDR3 has 11 amino acids. DNA for the CDR3: TGCAGCGTTCACAGGGACCCTGGCTACACCTTC. Translated, it gives CSVHRDPGYTF.

This chain connects TRBV7-2 to TRBJ1-1; 8 nucleotides match TRBD1. The CDR3 covers 15 residues. V lost 5 bases, J lost 1 base, and 6 bases stayed unmatched. Germline V gives CDR1 SGHTA, CDR2 FQGNSA. The CDR3 nucleotides read TGTGCCAGCAGCCTCGGACAGGGAAAGAACACTGAAGCTTTCTTT. It specifies CASSLGQGKNTEAFF.

The chain is built from TRBV27 and TRBJ2-7; D might be TRBD1 or TRBD2, each matching 5 bases. Looked up from germline, CDR1 is MNHEY and CDR2 is SMNVEV (reference sequence). Trimming pared 7 bases from V and 3 bases from J, leaving 16 bases between. The CDR3 covers 14 residues. The CDR3 spells CASKREGNLYEQYF. DNA of the CDR3: TGTGCCAGCAAGAGAGAGGGGAACCTCTACGAGCAGTACTTC.

The chain couples TRBV7-6 to TRBJ1-1, with a tentative D call TRBD1 (6 bases). Germline lookup yields CDR1 SGHVS and CDR2 FNYEAQ. This CDR3 is built from 17 residues. V was shortened by 1 base and J by 0 bases, with 15 bases between the two germline ends. CDR3 coding DNA: TGTGCCAGCAGCTTAGGTACGGCGGGGGGCATGAACACTGAAGCTTTCTTT. Its protein is CASSLGTAGGMNTEAFF.

This clone was recorded a few times. The chain's CDR3 is CASSLRADRGSGELFF. The CDR3 bases are TGCGCCAGCAGCCTGAGGGCGGACAGGGGGTCCGGGGAGCTGTTTTTT. The chain carries TRBV4-3 and TRBJ2-2; 10 bases match TRBD1. CDR1 and CDR2 (germline): LGHNA, YSLEER. Trimming removed 4 bases from V and 6 bases from J; junction bases left unmatched: 8. The CDR3 extends over 16 amino acids.

Details on this clone: Different DNA sequences within this sample yield the same CDR3. The chain is built from TRBV20-1 and TRBJ2-5; no firm D call. V lost 2 bases and J lost 4, with 2 bases in between. The CDR3 runs 10 residues. Germline CDR1 reads DFQATT; CDR2 reads SNEGSKA (reference sequence). The CDR3 reads CSARRETQYF. DNA of the CDR3: TGCAGTGCTAGACGAGAGACCCAGTACTTC.